The 24 T cell receptor beta chains below all came from one sample that was sequenced in a study of T cells in Graves' hyperthyroidism and ophthalmopathy. RNA transcripts provided the source from which TCR beta CDR3 regions were amplified. HTBI primers were employed in a first-round RT-PCR of the TCR CDR3. TCRdb re-called the multiplex PCR reads with MiXCR, one entry per CDR3 protein. Altogether some 580,000 distinct CDR3 sequences are present, approximately 15% being singletons, with the ten largest covering roughly 3.5%. The sequenced sample consisted of blood. Every receptor here comes from a woman in her thirties or forties with Graves' ophthalmopathy.

The chain uses TRBV29-1 and TRBJ1-1; 9 nucleotides match TRBD1. V shed 5 bases and J 4 bases; nucleotides not matched to a gene: 11. Germline CDR1 and CDR2: SQVTM and ANQGSEA. This CDR3 region has 15 residues. The CDR3 sequence is CSVSTGGGLITEAFF. As DNA, the CDR3 is TGCAGCGTTTCTACAGGGGGCGGTCTTATCACTGAAGCTTTCTTT.

The sample holds many counts of this clonotype. The rearrangement uses TRBV2 and TRBJ2-7, with a weak D call TRBD2 (5 bases). Germline CDR1 SNHLY, CDR2 FYNNEI. V lost 6 bases to trimming and J lost 6 bases, with 27 bases between them. This CDR3 region has 17 residues. The CDR3 nucleotides are TGTGCCAGCAGGGCACGAGTGGACTCGTTCAGGCTTTTCGAGCAGTACTTC. It encodes CASRARVDSFRLFEQYF.

The rearrangement links TRBV20-1 to TRBJ1-5; no clear D gene. Trimming took 3 bases from V and 2 from J, leaving 11 bases between them. Germline CDR1 is DFQATT and CDR2 is SNEGSKA (reference sequence). This CDR3 spans 14 amino acids. In DNA, the CDR3 is TGCAGTGCTAGTAGCGGGATGGGCAATCAGCCCCAGCATTTT. The encoded protein is CSASSGMGNQPQHF.

This chain links TRBV12-5 with TRBJ2-2, with D uncertain. Trimming took off 3 bases at V and 3 bases at J, with 11 bases between the two ends. From germline, CDR1 is LGHNT and CDR2 FRNRAP. The CDR3 is 15 residues long. The CDR3 nucleotides read TGTGCTAGTGGTTTTGGTGGGCTGGACACCGGGGAGCTGTTTTTT. Amino acid sequence: CASGFGGLDTGELFF.

This clonotype was detected ten times or more. The chain uses TRBV2 and TRBJ2-7, with D perhaps matching TRBD1 (5 bases). Trimming removed 7 bases at V and 0 bases at J, with 13 bases between. The CDR3 covers 14 residues. Germline V gene sequence: CDR1 SNHLY, CDR2 FYNNEI. CDR3 region: CASKERGTSYEQYF. CDR3 sequence (DNA): TGTGCCAGCAAGGAAAGGGGCACCTCCTACGAGCAGTACTTC. The full variable domain, with the rest looked up from reference TRBV2 and TRBJ2-7, is EPEVTQTPSHQVTQMGQEVILRCVPISNHLYFYWYRQILGQKVEFLVSFYNNEISEKSEIFDDQFSVERPDGSNFTLKIRSTKLEDSAMYFCASKERGTSYEQYFGPGTRLTVT.

The chain links TRBV28 to TRBJ2-1; 9 nucleotides match TRBD1. The junction had 11 bases not matched to a gene; V was cut back by 7 bases and J by 4 bases. Germline-derived CDR1 and CDR2 are MDHEN and SYDVKM. The CDR3 extends over 16 amino acids. The CDR3 nucleotides are TGTGCCAGCACCAAGACAGGGGGTAATTGGTACAATGAGCAGTTCTTC. Translation gives CASTKTGGNWYNEQFF. The whole variable domain, filled in from reference TRBV28 and TRBJ2-1, reads DVKVTQSSRYLVKRTGEKVFLECVQDMDHENMFWYRQDPGLGLRLIYFSYDVKMKEKGDIPEGYSVSREKKERFSLILESASTNQTSMYLCASTKTGGNWYNEQFFGPGTRLTVL.

This clonotype was picked up a small number of times. This sequence joins TRBV4-1 and TRBJ2-7; D is perhaps TRBD1 (8 bases). The germline V gene encodes CDR1 MGHRA and CDR2 YSYEKL. This CDR3 has 15 residues. Deletions cut 4 bases from V and 4 bases from J, with 17 bases between. CDR3 protein: CASSPSGQGLYEQYF. The CDR3 bases are TGCGCCAGCAGCCCTAGCGGACAGGGTTTGTACGAGCAGTACTTC.

Ten or more counts support this clonotype. The chain uses TRBV29-1 and TRBJ1-2, with D unresolved. The ends were cut back, 2 bases at V and 5 bases at J, with 9 bases in the middle. The length of the CDR3 is 12 residues. Germline CDR1 SQVTM, CDR2 ANQGSEA. In DNA, the CDR3 is TGCAGCGTTGAAATGGGTGGATATGGCTACACCTTC. Its translation is CSVEMGGYGYTF. The whole variable domain, filled in from reference TRBV29-1 and TRBJ1-2, reads SAVISQKPSRDICQRGTSLTIQCQVDSQVTMMFWYRQQPGQSLTLIATANQGSEATYESGFVIDKFPISRPNLTFSTLTVSNMSPEDSSIYLCSVEMGGYGYTFGSGTRLTVV.

This clonotype turned up a few times. The CDR3 DNA follows: TGTGCCAGCACCCAAAGTGGGGCGGGGGACTACGAGCAGTACTTC. Translation gives CASTQSGAGDYEQYF. The chain carries TRBV27 and TRBJ2-7, with 7 bases identical to TRBD2. CDR3 length equals 15 residues. V lost 7 bases and J lost 3; bases outside the gene matches: 12. CDR1 is MNHEY, CDR2 SMNVEV, per germline (reference sequence).

This clonotype showed up many times. The genes are TRBV10-3 and TRBJ2-7, with TRBD2 matching 8 bases. CDR1 and CDR2 from the germline V gene are ENHRY and SYGVKD. The length of the CDR3 is 17 residues. V was clipped by 0 bases and J by 6 bases; unmatched bases: 13. The CDR3 sequence is CAISESNSGGATSEQYF. DNA of the CDR3: TGTGCCATCAGTGAGTCGAACAGCGGGGGCGCCACGAGCGAGCAGTACTTC.

This clonotype was recorded a few times. The V gene is TRBV15, the J gene TRBJ2-1; 8 bases line up with TRBD2. The CDR3 consists of 15 residues. Germline-derived CDR1 and CDR2 are LNHNV and YYDKDF (reference sequence). V was pared by 1 base and J by 7 bases, with 6 bases of the junction left unmatched. CDR3 DNA sequence: TGTGCCACCAGCAGAGTTACAGCGGGAGATAATGAGCAGTTCTTC. The encoded protein is CATSRVTAGDNEQFF.

The chain uses TRBV27 and TRBJ2-1; 13 positions agree with TRBD2. Germline V CDR1 and CDR2: MNHEY, SMNVEV (reference sequence). Trimming removed 0 bases from V and 9 bases from J; junction bases left unmatched: 11. The CDR3 consists of 18 residues. The CDR3 loop reads CASSLSPWTSGRYSEQFF. CDR3 DNA sequence: TGTGCCAGCAGTTTATCTCCGTGGACTAGCGGGAGATATAGTGAGCAGTTCTTC.

This clonotype was counted a single time. The chain's CDR3 is CASQSGSDTQYF. The CDR3 nucleotides are TGTGCCAGTCAATCAGGGTCAGATACGCAGTATTTT. The rearrangement uses TRBV6-2 or TRBV6-3 and TRBJ2-3; tentative D call: TRBD1 (5 bases). The CDR3 runs 12 residues. Per germline, CDR1 MNHEY and CDR2 SVGEGT. Trimming took off 9 bases at V and 4 bases at J, with 11 bases between the two ends.

The J gene is TRBJ2-7, the V gene TRBV27, with D possibly TRBD2 on 5 matching bases. The CDR3 contains 13 residues. CDR1 and CDR2 from the germline V gene are MNHEY and SMNVEV (reference sequence). V lost 3 bases and J 5 bases, leaving 11 bases between the germline ends. The CDR3, as DNA: TGTGCCAGCAGTTTTACTAGTAGTAACGAGCAGTACTTC. Translating it yields CASSFTSSNEQYF.

In this sample, this clonotype turned up many times. The rearrangement links TRBV10-3 to TRBJ1-2; the D gene is possibly TRBD1 (6 bases). V was pared by 6 bases and J by 4 bases, with 15 bases between. Germline lookup yields CDR1 ENHRY and CDR2 SYGVKD. The CDR3 is 14 amino acids. The CDR3 region has the DNA TGTGCCATCAGCCCCAGGGGACTAGCCTATGGCTACACCTTC. This sequence encodes CAISPRGLAYGYTF.

Comments on this clonotype: A much larger clone is a single base away; this may be a read error. V and J are TRBV7-9 and TRBJ2-7; unclear D gene. The V gene lost 5 bases and the J gene lost 0 bases, with 11 bases spanning the gap. Looked up from germline, CDR1 is SEHNR and CDR2 is FQNEAQ (reference sequence). The CDR3 runs to 14 residues. Written as DNA, the CDR3 is TGTGCCAGCAGCCCTGGACGGGCCTCCTACGAGCAGTACTTC. This sequence encodes CASSPGRASYEQYF.

This clonotype was seen just once. The chain uses TRBV25-1 and TRBJ1-5, with 9 bases fitting TRBD1. From germline, CDR1 is MGHDK and CDR2 SYGVNS. The CDR3 totals 15 residues. Germline trimming cut 3 bases from V and 4 bases from J; bases unmatched to any gene: 4. CDR3 loop: CASSDSGTGNQPQHF. As DNA, the CDR3 is TGTGCCAGCAGTGACTCCGGGACAGGGAATCAGCCCCAGCATTTT.

The CDR3 DNA sequence: TGTGCCAGCAGTTATAGCGGGAGGTACTACGAGCAGTACTTC. Amino acids: CASSYSGRYYEQYF. The gene calls are TRBV6-1 and TRBJ2-7, with 10 bases identical to TRBD2. J gave up 3 bases and V 5 bases, and 4 bases lay outside the gene matches. Germline values: CDR1 MNHNS, CDR2 SASEGT. The CDR3 length is 14 residues.

This clonotype was observed many times. This sequence joins TRBV2 and TRBJ2-7, with D maybe TRBD2 (6 bases). The germline V gene has CDR1 SNHLY and CDR2 FYNNEI. Trimming took off 6 bases at V and 0 bases at J, with 18 bases between the two ends. CDR3 length: 16 amino acids. CDR3 nucleotide sequence: TGTGCCAGCAGCCCCATTCCGGGACTCAGCTCCTACGAGCAGTACTTC. Its translation is CASSPIPGLSSYEQYF. The full variable domain, rest sourced from reference TRBV2 and TRBJ2-7, is EPEVTQTPSHQVTQMGQEVILRCVPISNHLYFYWYRQILGQKVEFLVSFYNNEISEKSEIFDDQFSVERPDGSNFTLKIRSTKLEDSAMYFCASSPIPGLSSYEQYFGPGTRLTVT.

This clonotype was picked up one time. The CDR3 DNA sequence: TGTGCCAGCAGCCCTCGCGTGAGGTCCCACTATGGCTACACCTTC. The encoded protein is CASSPRVRSHYGYTF. This chain joins TRBV12-3 or TRBV12-4 and TRBJ1-2, with D uncertain. The CDR3 extends over 15 amino acids. V lost 6 bases, J lost 3 bases, and 17 bases lay in between.

This clonotype was recorded many times. The rearrangement links TRBV2 to TRBJ2-7; D perhaps matches TRBD2 (5 bases). V was pared by 6 bases and J by 3 bases, with 15 bases between. This CDR3 has 14 residues. Germline V gives CDR1 SNHLY, CDR2 FYNNEI. The CDR3 DNA reads TGTGCCAGCAGCGCGGGCGGGCCCAACTACGAGCAGTACTTC. It yields the protein CASSAGGPNYEQYF.

The table lists this clonotype with many counts. This rearrangement joins TRBV30 to TRBJ2-1; 8 bases agree with TRBD2. Losses at the gene ends were 2 bases for V and 15 bases for J; bases not matched to a gene: 9. The CDR3 runs 12 residues. Germline V gene data show CDR1 as GTSNPN and CDR2 as SVGIG (reference sequence). The chain's CDR3 is CAWSSTGGPMFF. The CDR3 DNA reads TGTGCCTGGAGTTCAACGGGGGGGCCAATGTTCTTC.

The sample holds a few counts of this clonotype. The genes are TRBV19 and TRBJ2-5; 12 bases are a match to TRBD2. The junction had 1 base not matched to a gene; V was cut back by 9 bases and J by 2 bases. This CDR3 spans 13 amino acids. CDR1 is LNHDA and CDR2 is SQIVND in the germline V gene (reference sequence). The DNA for the CDR3 is TGTGCCAGCGGACTAGCGGGACAAGAGACCCAGTACTTC. Translating gives CASGLAGQETQYF.

The chain recombines TRBV12-5 with TRBJ2-1; TRBD1 aligns across 8 bases. J gave up 6 bases and V 5 bases, and 9 bases lay outside the gene matches. The CDR3 runs 15 residues. The germline gives CDR1 LGHNT, CDR2 FRNRAP. CDR3 amino acids: CASGVQGAGVNEQFF. Here the CDR3 DNA reads TGTGCTAGTGGTGTTCAGGGGGCAGGGGTCAATGAGCAGTTCTTC. Full variable domain (missing parts from reference TRBV12-5 and TRBJ2-1): DARVTQTPRHKVTEMGQEVTMRCQPILGHNTVFWYRQTMMQGLELLAYFRNRAPLDDSGMPKDRFSAEMPDATLATLKIQPSEPRDSAVYFCASGVQGAGVNEQFFGPGTRLTVL.